These 29 T cell receptor beta chains were all obtained from the same sample, sequenced in a study of T cells in Graves' hyperthyroidism and ophthalmopathy. RNA transcripts were the template for amplifying TCR beta CDR3 regions. In the first-round RT-PCR of the TCR CDR3, the HTBI primer set was used. TCRdb independently ran MiXCR on the multiplex PCR reads; one entry per CDR3 protein. The data hold about 210,000 distinct CDR3 sequences, with 17% observed a single time. Sequenced input: blood. These receptors all come from a man in his fifties with Graves' hyperthyroidism.

There are many counts of this clonotype. The rearrangement joins TRBV24-1 to TRBJ2-7; tentative D call: TRBD1 (5 bases). V was clipped by 7 bases and J by 4 bases, with 13 bases between them. The CDR3 contains 13 residues. The germline V gene encodes CDR1 KGHDR and CDR2 SFDVKD. In DNA, the CDR3 is TGTGCCACCAGGTTCACGCGGACATACGAGCAGTACTTC. Its translation: CATRFTRTYEQYF.

The V gene is TRBV5-1, the J gene TRBJ1-4, with TRBD1 matching over 9 bases. The CDR3 is 14 amino acids. The J segment lost 8 bases and the V segment lost 4 bases, leaving 6 bases of the junction unmatched. Per the germline V gene, CDR1 is SGHRS and CDR2 is YFSETQ. The CDR3 coding sequence is TGCGCCAGCAGCAGGGACAGGGCAAGGGAAAAACTGTTTTTT. Its translation: CASSRDRAREKLFF.

This clonotype was seen at least ten times. The chain has TRBV28 and TRBJ2-2, with 8 bases matching TRBD2. Germline V lookup: CDR1 MDHEN, CDR2 SYDVKM. There are 13 residues in the CDR3. V dropped 11 bases and J dropped 4; count of bases not matched to a gene: 6. This CDR3 is CAVREDGTGELFF. Written as DNA, the CDR3 is TGTGCCGTGCGGGAGGACGGCACCGGGGAGCTGTTTTTT.

This clonotype was seen many times. V is TRBV12-3 or TRBV12-4 and J is TRBJ1-1; no clear D gene. V lost 5 bases, J lost 5 bases, and 6 bases lay in between. This CDR3 has 11 amino acids. In DNA form, the CDR3 reads TGTGCCAGCAGTCGGGAGACTGAAGCTTTCTTT. Protein product: CASSRETEAFF.

This clonotype was seen repeatedly, ten times or more. The V and J genes are TRBV11-1 and TRBJ2-1; D possibly corresponds to TRBD1 (7 bases). Germline V gene sequence: CDR1 SGHAT, CDR2 FQDESV (reference sequence). The CDR3 covers 16 residues. Trimming cost V 2 bases and J 4 bases, with 15 bases left between them. The chain's CDR3 is CASSLRGRGTYNEQFF. Here the CDR3 DNA reads TGTGCCAGCAGCTTAAGGGGGCGGGGAACTTACAATGAGCAGTTCTTC.

Many counts were recorded for this clonotype. The rearrangement uses TRBV29-1 and TRBJ2-1, with TRBD2 matching over 7 bases. The CDR3 length is 16 residues. Germline assignment: CDR1 SQVTM and CDR2 ANQGSEA. Trimming removed 3 bases from V and 0 bases from J; junction bases left unmatched: 8. The CDR3 DNA reads as TGCAGCGTTGAGCGCACTAGCGATTACTCCTACAATGAGCAGTTCTTC. This sequence encodes CSVERTSDYSYNEQFF.

Many counts were recorded for this clonotype. This chain uses TRBV20-1 with TRBJ2-5; TRBD2 matches at 11 bases. Trimming at V came to 0 bases and at J to 6 bases, leaving 6 bases not matched to a gene. Germline V gives CDR1 DFQATT, CDR2 SNEGSKA (reference sequence). The CDR3 is made up of 15 amino acids. The CDR3 nucleotides read TGCAGTGCTAGAGAGGTAGCGGGAGGGCCGAAGACCCAGTACTTC. Protein: CSAREVAGGPKTQYF.

There are many counts of this clonotype. This sequence joins TRBV10-3 and TRBJ2-1; TRBD2 might be the D (5 bases). V lost 0 bases and J 6 bases, leaving 6 bases between the germline ends. This CDR3 comprises 13 residues. Germline V gives CDR1 ENHRY, CDR2 SYGVKD. CDR3 region: CAISESGSNEQFF. The CDR3 coding sequence is TGTGCCATCAGTGAGTCAGGGAGCAATGAGCAGTTCTTC.

This clonotype was counted at least ten times. DNA of the CDR3: TGTGCCTGGAGTCCCGGGACTAGCGGGAGACGAGAGACCCAGTACTTC. Its protein product is CAWSPGTSGRRETQYF. The rearrangement links TRBV30 to TRBJ2-5; 14 nucleotides line up with TRBD2. The ends lost 2 bases at V and 4 bases at J; junction bases unmatched: 6. This CDR3 comprises 16 residues. Germline CDR1 GTSNPN, CDR2 SVGIG (reference sequence).

This clonotype turned up a few times. The chain carries TRBV18 and TRBJ1-1; D is unclear. V shed 2 bases and J shed 4 bases, with 11 bases lying between them. The CDR3 runs 14 residues. CDR1 is KGHSH and CDR2 is LQKENI in the germline V gene. This CDR3 reads CASSPGQETTEAFF. CDR3 bases: TGTGCCAGCTCACCAGGGCAGGAGACCACTGAAGCTTTCTTT.

This clonotype has ten or more counts. V usage is TRBV7-9 and J usage is TRBJ1-6, with TRBD1 matching 9 bases. Germline V gene sequence: CDR1 SEHNR, CDR2 FQNEAQ (reference sequence). This CDR3 has 15 amino acids. J lost 10 bases, V lost 5 bases, and 9 bases had no gene match. CDR3 nucleotide sequence: TGTGCCAGCAGCGTCGGACAGGGGAAAGGATCACCCCTCCACTTT. Translating it yields CASSVGQGKGSPLHF.

This clonotype was picked up a small number of times. The rearrangement joins TRBV24-1 to TRBJ2-3; D call uncertain. V was cut by 10 bases and J by 5 bases, with 24 bases left in between. This CDR3 is 16 amino acids long. Germline V gene data show CDR1 as KGHDR and CDR2 as SFDVKD. CDR3 amino acids: CATSHDGPENLDTQYF. The CDR3 nucleotides read TGTGCCACTTCTCATGACGGACCGGAAAATTTAGATACGCAGTATTTT.

The CDR3, as DNA: TGTGCCAGCAGTTTTAATACTGCTACACCCCTCCACTTT. Translating it yields CASSFNTATPLHF. J is TRBJ1-6 and V is TRBV12-3 or TRBV12-4; D is unresolved. V lost 3 bases, J lost 11 bases, and 11 bases lay in between. The CDR3 runs 13 residues.

V usage is TRBV7-9 and J usage is TRBJ2-5; possibly TRBD1 for D (6 bases). CDR3 size: 14 residues. Germline CDR1 and CDR2: SEHNR and FQNEAQ (reference sequence). Trimming shortened V by 8 bases and J by 1 base, and 14 bases separated the two germline ends. The CDR3 DNA sequence: TGTGCCAGCCGTCTGAGAGGGGGCCAAGAGACCCAGTACTTC. This gives the protein CASRLRGGQETQYF. Drawing the rest from reference TRBV7-9 and TRBJ2-5, the complete variable domain is DTGVSQNPRHKITKRGQNVTFRCDPISEHNRLYWYRQTLGQGPEFLTYFQNEAQLEKSRLLSDRFSAERPKGSFSTLEIQRTEQGDSAMYLCASRLRGGQETQYFGPGTRLLVL.

The rearrangement links TRBV20-1 to TRBJ2-1, with 12 positions matching TRBD2. CDR1 and CDR2 from the germline V gene are DFQATT and SNEGSKA (reference sequence). The V and J ends lost 0 bases and 4 bases, in that order; junction bases with no gene match: 10. CDR3 length: 18 amino acids. CDR3 bases: TGCAGTGCTAGAGATCGGTGGGGGACTAGCGGGTTTTACAATGAGCAGTTCTTC. Its translation: CSARDRWGTSGFYNEQFF.

V is TRBV6-2 or TRBV6-3 and J is TRBJ1-5; the match to TRBD1 covers 7 bases. Germline lookup yields CDR1 MNHEY and CDR2 SVGEGT. This CDR3 comprises 14 residues. The J segment lost 0 bases and the V segment lost 6 bases, leaving 2 bases of the junction unmatched. CDR3 nucleotide sequence: TGTGCCAGCAGGGGACAGACTAGCAATCAGCCCCAGCATTTT. The encoded protein is CASRGQTSNQPQHF.

This clonotype has a handful of counts. The rearrangement joins TRBV5-1 to TRBJ2-7; 11 bases are shared with TRBD1. Germline values: CDR1 SGHRS, CDR2 YFSETQ. The CDR3 contains 15 residues. The ends lost 5 bases at V and 0 bases at J; junction bases unmatched: 4. The CDR3 region is CASRGQGASSYEQYF. The DNA for the CDR3 is TGCGCCAGCAGAGGACAGGGGGCGAGCTCCTACGAGCAGTACTTC.

The chain joins TRBV10-3 to TRBJ1-1; D unclear. The length of the CDR3 is 14 residues. Trimming left V 0 bases short and J 1 base short, with 6 bases between. Per the germline V gene, CDR1 is ENHRY and CDR2 is SYGVKD. The DNA of the CDR3 is TGTGCCATCAGTGAGTCGAAGGGGAACACTGAAGCTTTCTTT. As protein: CAISESKGNTEAFF.

This clonotype was seen ten or more times. J is TRBJ1-2 and V is TRBV7-8; 7 positions agree with TRBD1. Germline V gene lookup returns CDR1 SGHVS and CDR2 FQNEAQ. The CDR3 is made up of 13 amino acids. The V segment lost 5 bases and the J segment 6 bases; nucleotides outside the gene matches: 6. In nucleotides, the CDR3 is TGTGCCAGCAGCCCCAGACAGGGAGATGGCTACACCTTC. Translation: CASSPRQGDGYTF.

This clonotype was seen a handful of times. The V and J genes are TRBV20-1 and TRBJ1-1; a possible D gene is TRBD1 (6 bases). The V end lost 2 bases, the J end lost 0 bases, and 10 bases lay between the germline ends. Germline V gives CDR1 DFQATT, CDR2 SNEGSKA (reference sequence). The CDR3 contains 14 residues. CDR3 in DNA: TGCAGTGCTAGAAGGGGGGGGATGAACACTGAAGCTTTCTTT. It encodes CSARRGGMNTEAFF.

This clonotype was counted a few times. V is TRBV19 and J is TRBJ1-2; TRBD1 matches 10 bases. CDR1 is LNHDA and CDR2 is SQIVND in the germline V gene (reference sequence). The CDR3 has 13 residues. After removal of 6 bases from V and 6 bases from J, the junction contained 4 bases not matched to a gene. The DNA for the CDR3 is TGTGCCAGTAGAGACAGGGGGCAGGATGGCTACACCTTC. Translated, it gives CASRDRGQDGYTF.

This clonotype was detected ten times or more. This chain uses TRBV20-1 with TRBJ2-5; D gene unclear. V was pared by 4 bases and J by 1 base, with 10 bases between. Germline-derived CDR1 and CDR2 are DFQATT and SNEGSKA (reference sequence). The CDR3 extends over 13 amino acids. Here the CDR3 DNA reads TGCAGTGCTATACGCGCGCCCCAAGAGACCCAGTACTTC. The encoded protein is CSAIRAPQETQYF.

This clonotype has ten or more counts. The CDR3 DNA sequence: TGTGCCAGCCTCCTGGGACCCGCGGCACTGGATACGCAGTATTTT. Translated, it gives CASLLGPAALDTQYF. J is TRBJ2-3 and V is TRBV2; D is possibly TRBD1 or TRBD2 (5 bases each). Trimming took off 8 bases at V and 6 bases at J, with 21 bases between the two ends. Germline CDR1 reads SNHLY; CDR2 reads FYNNEI. The CDR3 extends over 15 amino acids.

This clonotype was seen ten or more times. The chain uses TRBV7-3 and TRBJ2-1, with D unclear. The germline gives CDR1 SGHTA, CDR2 FQGTGA. The CDR3 runs to 13 residues. V was shortened by 5 bases and J by 8 bases, with 13 bases between the two germline ends. The CDR3 region is CASSRPPQYEQFF. DNA of the CDR3: TGTGCCAGCAGCCGCCCCCCCCAGTATGAGCAGTTCTTC. Full variable domain (outside the CDR3, taken from reference TRBV7-3 and TRBJ2-1): GAGVSQTPSNKVTEKGKYVELRCDPISGHTALYWYRQSLGQGPEFLIYFQGTGAADDSGLPNDRFFAVRPEGSVSTLKIQRTERGDSAVYLCASSRPPQYEQFFGPGTRLTVL.

This clonotype was seen many times. The V gene is TRBV5-1, the J gene TRBJ2-1, with 13 bases aligning to TRBD2. Germline V gives CDR1 SGHRS, CDR2 YFSETQ. Losses at the gene ends were 6 bases for V and 7 bases for J; bases not matched to a gene: 7. The CDR3 length is 15 residues. CDR3 nucleotide sequence: TGCGCCAGCACCCCCAGGACTAGCGGGGGTAATGAGCAGTTCTTC. This sequence encodes CASTPRTSGGNEQFF.

This clonotype has a count of ten or more. The chain employs TRBV24-1 and TRBJ2-1, with 14 bases identical to TRBD2. Germline loops: CDR1 KGHDR, CDR2 SFDVKD. This CDR3 has 19 amino acids. J lost 1 base, V lost 1 base, and 5 bases had no gene match. CDR3 loop: CATSDFGTSGRKSYNEQFF. CDR3 nucleotides: TGTGCCACCAGTGATTTTGGGACTAGCGGGAGAAAGTCCTACAATGAGCAGTTCTTC.

The table lists this clonotype with many counts. The chain couples TRBV11-3 to TRBJ2-7, with no clear D. The CDR3 is 16 amino acids. CDR1 and CDR2 (germline): SGHNT, YENEEA. The germline V and J ends were trimmed by 7 bases and 0 bases, with 19 bases remaining between them. DNA of the CDR3: TGTGCCAGCACCCCTGGGCGGCGTATAAGCTCCTACGAGCAGTACTTC. Its protein is CASTPGRRISSYEQYF.

The genes are TRBV20-1 and TRBJ1-6; D is perhaps TRBD1 (6 bases). There are 15 residues in the CDR3. In germline, CDR1 is DFQATT, CDR2 SNEGSKA (reference sequence). The ends were cut back, 5 bases at V and 6 bases at J, with 17 bases in the middle. CDR3 sequence (DNA): TGCAGTGCTCCTAAATCACAGGGAGGTAATTCACCCCTCCACTTT. Encoded protein: CSAPKSQGGNSPLHF.

This clonotype was recorded a few times. The chain recombines TRBV6-1 with TRBJ2-7, with D perhaps TRBD2 (6 bases). Germline CDR1 reads MNHNS; CDR2 reads SASEGT. V shed 6 bases and J shed 7 bases, with 13 bases lying between them. This CDR3 has 12 residues. This CDR3 is CASSSRAGEQYF. CDR3 DNA: TGTGCCAGCAGCTCTAGGGCGGGAGAGCAGTACTTC.